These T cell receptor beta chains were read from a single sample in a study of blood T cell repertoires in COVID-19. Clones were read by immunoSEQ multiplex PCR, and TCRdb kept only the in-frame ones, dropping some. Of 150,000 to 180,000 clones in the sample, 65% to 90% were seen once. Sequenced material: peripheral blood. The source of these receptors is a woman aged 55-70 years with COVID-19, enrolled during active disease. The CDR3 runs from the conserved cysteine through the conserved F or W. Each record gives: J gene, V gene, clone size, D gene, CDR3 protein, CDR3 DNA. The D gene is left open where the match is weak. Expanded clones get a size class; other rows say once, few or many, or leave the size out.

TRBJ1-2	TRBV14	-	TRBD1	CASSLGQGEIYGYTF	TGTGCCAGCAGCCTCGGACAGGGGGAAATCTATGGCTACACCTTC
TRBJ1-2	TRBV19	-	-	CASSPTGWNTGYGYTF	TGTGCCAGTAGCCCTACCGGATGGAATACAGGGTATGGCTACACCTTC
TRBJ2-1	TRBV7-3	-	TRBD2	CASNEGTSRTYNEQFF	TGTGCCAGCAACGAAGGGACTAGCCGAACCTACAATGAGCAGTTCTTC
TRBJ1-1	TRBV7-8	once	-	CASSPRMNTEAFF	TGTGCCAGCAGCCCGAGGATGAACACTGAAGCTTTCTTT
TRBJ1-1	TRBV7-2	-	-	CASSLDRRNTEAFF	TGTGCCAGCAGCTTAGATCGTAGGAACACTGAAGCTTTCTTT
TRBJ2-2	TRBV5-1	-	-	CATKSQYDTGELFF	TGCGCCACCAAGTCACAGTACGACACCGGGGAGCTGTTTTTT
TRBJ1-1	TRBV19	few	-	CASSNRRTDFMNTEAFF	TGTGCCAGTAGTAACAGGAGAACTGACTTCATGAACACTGAAGCTTTCTTT
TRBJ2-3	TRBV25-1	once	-	CASSDPPLGRDTQYF	TGTGCCAGCAGTGACCCCCCCCTGGGGAGAGATACGCAGTATTTT
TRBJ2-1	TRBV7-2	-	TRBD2	CASSTQAGGPRNEQFF	TGTGCCAGCAGCACCCAAGCGGGAGGGCCTCGGAATGAGCAGTTCTTC
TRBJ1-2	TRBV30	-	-	CAWTGAFNYGYTF	TGTGCCTGGACTGGGGCGTTTAACTATGGCTACACCTTC
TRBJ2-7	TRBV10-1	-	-	CASSESPGSSYEQYF	TGCGCCAGCAGTGAGTCACCCGGGAGCTCCTACGAGCAGTACTTC
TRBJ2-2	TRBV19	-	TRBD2	CASRSGGGTGELFF	TGTGCCAGTAGAAGTGGGGGAGGGACCGGGGAGCTGTTTTTT
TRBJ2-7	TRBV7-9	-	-	CASSQEAGEQYF	TGTGCCAGCAGCCAAGAGGCCGGGGAGCAGTACTTC
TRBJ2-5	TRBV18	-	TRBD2	CASSLPGLHQETQYF	TGTGCCAGCTCACTACCGGGACTACACCAAGAGACCCAGTACTTC
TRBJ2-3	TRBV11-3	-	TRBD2	CASKGAGGDTQYF	TGTGCCAGCAAAGGAGCGGGAGGAGATACGCAGTATTTT
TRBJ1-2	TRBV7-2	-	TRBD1	CASSVTRDRGGVGNYGYTF	TGTGCCAGCAGCGTAACCCGGGACAGGGGTGGAGTTGGTAACTATGGCTACACCTTC
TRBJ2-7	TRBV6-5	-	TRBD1	CASSSIQGVYEQYF	TGTGCCAGCAGTTCTATACAGGGGGTCTACGAGCAGTACTTC
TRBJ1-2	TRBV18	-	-	CASSRGGLKSYGYTF	TGTGCCAGCTCCCGGGGAGGGCTGAAATCCTATGGCTACACCTTC
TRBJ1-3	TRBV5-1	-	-	CASSLAGSGNTIYF	TGCGCCAGCAGCTTGGCCGGCTCTGGAAACACCATATATTTT
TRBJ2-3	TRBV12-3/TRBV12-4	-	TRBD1	CASHDRADTQYF	TGTGCCAGCCACGACAGGGCAGATACGCAGTATTTT
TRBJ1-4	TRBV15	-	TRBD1	CATSRDGGDRRNEKLFF	TGTGCCACCAGCAGAGATGGGGGGGACAGGCGTAATGAAAAACTGTTTTTT
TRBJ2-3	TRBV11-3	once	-	CASSLTSRSADTQYF	TGTGCCAGCAGTCTCACTAGCCGGTCGGCAGATACGCAGTATTTT
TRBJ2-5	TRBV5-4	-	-	CASSPGVAGSQETQYF	TGTGCCAGCAGCCCGGGAGTTGCGGGAAGCCAAGAGACCCAGTACTTC
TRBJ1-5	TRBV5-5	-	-	CASSLAPPGVYQPQHF	TGTGCCAGCAGCTTGGCCCCCCCAGGGGTATACCAGCCCCAGCATTTT